Below, 30 T cell receptor beta chains from the same sample are listed, as sequenced in a study of blood T cell repertoires in COVID-19. Data came from immunoSEQ multiplex PCR; TCRdb stores just in-frame clones and leaves some out. The sample consists of roughly 67,000 clones, approximately 73% of them appearing once. The sequencing input was peripheral blood. These receptors were obtained from a woman aged 50 to 60 with active or convalescent COVID-19.

The genes are TRBV4-2 and TRBJ1-2; D ambiguous. The V and J ends lost 4 bases and 3 bases respectively, with 12 bases between them. This CDR3 is 14 amino acids long. Per the germline V gene, CDR1 is LGHNA and CDR2 is YNFKEQ. CDR3 sequence reads: CASSLPGPDYGYTF. The CDR3 DNA reads as TGTGCCAGCAGCCTCCCCGGTCCGGACTATGGCTACACCTTC.

This clone appeared a single time. This chain joins TRBV21-1 and TRBJ1-1; TRBD1, the table's D call, was not compared with the DNA. TRBV21-1 is a pseudogene locus. CDR3 length: 14 residues. The CDR3 nucleotides are TGTGCCAGCAGCAAAGGAGACAGCCACACTGAAGCTTTCTTT. Protein: CASSKGDSHTEAFF.

DNA for the CDR3: TGTGCCAGCAGCTTGACGGTAGCGGGGGGAGAGACCCAGTACTTC. The encoded protein is CASSLTVAGGETQYF. This rearrangement joins TRBV5-8 to TRBJ2-5, with TRBD2 identical over 10 bases. V shed 1 base and J 4 bases; nucleotides not matched to a gene: 4. In germline, CDR1 is SGHTS, CDR2 YDEGEE. The CDR3 has 15 amino acids.

The chain has TRBV10-3 and TRBJ2-5; TRBD1 agrees at 12 bases. V was clipped by 6 bases and J by 7 bases; unmatched bases: 9. The CDR3 loop spans 15 amino acids. Germline CDR1 ENHRY, CDR2 SYGVKD. The CDR3 loop reads CAIRPGTGGVSTQYF. Here the CDR3 DNA reads TGTGCCATCAGACCCGGGACAGGGGGCGTATCGACCCAGTACTTC.

Worth noting for this clone: The sample has other DNA sequences that encode this CDR3 too. The chain combines TRBV7-3 with TRBJ1-1, with D possibly matching TRBD1 (5 bases). CDR1 SGHTA and CDR2 FQGTGA come from the germline V gene. Trimming removed 5 bases at V and 1 base at J, with 8 bases between. CDR3 length: 13 amino acids. The CDR3 DNA reads TGTGCCAGCAGCCTTGGACAGAACACTGAAGCTTTCTTT. Its protein product is CASSLGQNTEAFF.

The chain uses TRBV27 and TRBJ1-2; 7 bases agree with TRBD1. CDR3 length: 17 residues. V shed 3 bases and J 8 bases; nucleotides not matched to a gene: 18. Germline lookup yields CDR1 MNHEY and CDR2 SMNVEV (reference sequence). The CDR3 here is CASSFNSDRVRLRGYTF. CDR3 coding DNA: TGTGCCAGCAGTTTCAATTCCGACAGGGTTCGATTGAGAGGCTACACCTTC.

The table lists this clone with a few counts. The chain uses TRBV27 and TRBJ2-6, with a weak D call TRBD1 (6 bases). The CDR3 is 15 residues long. The ends were cut back, 2 bases at V and 3 bases at J, with 8 bases in the middle. Germline assignment: CDR1 MNHEY and CDR2 SMNVEV (reference sequence). The CDR3 DNA sequence: TGTGCCAGCAGTTTACAGGGGAGTGGGGCCAACGTCCTGACTTTC. This gives the protein CASSLQGSGANVLTF.

The chain recombines TRBV14 with TRBJ1-2, with 9 bases aligning to TRBD1. The CDR3 covers 14 residues. Trimming removed 5 bases from V and 7 bases from J; junction bases left unmatched: 8. Per the germline V gene, CDR1 is SGHDN and CDR2 is FVKESK. CDR3 region: CASSKGQGSFGYTF. The CDR3 coding sequence is TGTGCCAGCAGCAAGGGACAGGGATCTTTTGGCTACACCTTC.

This chain joins TRBV6-5 and TRBJ1-1, with 8 bases aligning to TRBD1. Germline CDR1 MNHEY, CDR2 SVGAGI. V dropped 2 bases and J dropped 1; count of bases not matched to a gene: 6. This CDR3 is 16 amino acids long. The CDR3 region has the DNA TGTGCCAGCAGTTACGTCAACGGACAGGGGAACACTGAAGCTTTCTTT. Translation gives CASSYVNGQGNTEAFF.

A single count supports this clone. The rearrangement links TRBV4-3 to TRBJ2-1; D gene uncertain. Trimming took 4 bases from V and 9 from J, leaving 19 bases between them. Germline CDR1 reads LGHNA; CDR2 reads YSLEER. The CDR3 has 15 residues. CDR3 loop: CASSRNSRLVGEQFF. For the CDR3, the DNA is TGCGCCAGCAGCCGCAATTCCCGACTCGTGGGTGAGCAGTTCTTC.

This clone was found once. This chain links TRBV19 with TRBJ2-1; TRBD1 agrees at 7 bases. The germline gives CDR1 LNHDA, CDR2 SQIVND (reference sequence). The CDR3 is 16 residues long. Trimming at V came to 3 bases and at J to 5 bases, leaving 10 bases not matched to a gene. The chain's CDR3 is CASSITGTANNNEQFF. In nucleotides, the CDR3 is TGTGCCAGTAGTATTACCGGGACAGCAAATAACAATGAGCAGTTCTTC.

The genes are TRBV7-3 and TRBJ1-2; D gene uncertain. Germline V gene sequence: CDR1 SGHTA, CDR2 FQGTGA. The V gene lost 0 bases and the J gene lost 8 bases, with 13 bases spanning the gap. The CDR3 spans 14 residues. CDR3 coding DNA: TGTGCCAGCAGCTTAACGGGCAGCCTGGCCGGCTACACCTTC. It is translated as CASSLTGSLAGYTF.

Only one count was recorded for this clone. This chain links TRBV30 with TRBJ2-2, with 7 bases identical to TRBD1. This CDR3 has 17 residues. The J segment lost 4 bases and the V segment lost 3 bases, leaving 14 bases of the junction unmatched. The germline CDR1 and CDR2 sequences are GTSNPN and SVGIG (reference sequence). DNA of the CDR3: TGTGCCTGGAGGGTTCTTTATTCCGGGACAGCCACCGGGGAGCTGTTTTTT. Its protein product is CAWRVLYSGTATGELFF.

The chain links TRBV2 to TRBJ1-3, with D perhaps TRBD1 (5 bases). This CDR3 comprises 16 residues. CDR1 and CDR2 from the germline V gene are SNHLY and FYNNEI. Trimming took 2 bases from V and 5 from J, leaving 16 bases between them. CDR3 nucleotide sequence: TGTGCCAGCAGTGAACCCCTTCAGGGTGGGAGAAACACCATATATTTT. It codes for CASSEPLQGGRNTIYF. The complete variable domain, with remaining parts taken from reference TRBV2 and TRBJ1-3, reads EPEVTQTPSHQVTQMGQEVILRCVPISNHLYFYWYRQILGQKVEFLVSFYNNEISEKSEIFDDQFSVERPDGSNFTLKIRSTKLEDSAMYFCASSEPLQGGRNTIYFGEGSWLTVV.

The chain carries TRBV4-3 and TRBJ2-1; no definite D call. The CDR3 runs 14 residues. V was pared by 0 bases and J by 5 bases, with 8 bases between. Germline lookup yields CDR1 LGHNA and CDR2 YSLEER. CDR3 region: CASSQESPNNEQFF. The CDR3 coding sequence is TGCGCCAGCAGCCAAGAGTCGCCTAACAATGAGCAGTTCTTC.

This chain joins TRBV11-1 and TRBJ1-2; the D gene is possibly TRBD1 (6 bases). CDR1 is SGHAT and CDR2 is FQDESV in the germline V gene (reference sequence). The V and J ends lost 5 bases and 4 bases respectively, with 14 bases between them. This CDR3 has 14 residues. The CDR3 here is CASSPLGQSYGYTF. The DNA of the CDR3 is TGTGCCAGCAGCCCACTCGGACAGTCCTATGGCTACACCTTC.

This chain links TRBV11-2 with TRBJ2-7, with TRBD2 matching over 7 bases. Germline trimming cut 1 base from V and 5 bases from J; bases unmatched to any gene: 5. This CDR3 is built from 14 residues. Germline V CDR1 and CDR2: SGHAT, FQNNGV. The CDR3 DNA sequence: TGTGCCAGCAGCTTAGGTCCGACTAGCAACGAGCAGTACTTC. This codes for CASSLGPTSNEQYF.

J is TRBJ2-7 and V is TRBV2, with TRBD2 identical over 8 bases. The V gene end was trimmed by 6 bases and the J gene end by 2 bases; junction bases not matched to a gene: 6. Germline V lookup: CDR1 SNHLY, CDR2 FYNNEI. This CDR3 has 14 residues. The CDR3 loop is CASRASGSTYEQYF. For the CDR3, the DNA is TGTGCCAGCAGGGCTAGCGGGTCTACCTACGAGCAGTACTTC.

The gene calls are TRBV14 and TRBJ2-7; TRBD1 matches 10 bases. Germline V gives CDR1 SGHDN, CDR2 FVKESK. The CDR3 has 16 residues. Losses at the gene ends were 4 bases for V and 3 bases for J; bases not matched to a gene: 9. The CDR3 is CASSLGPGQGFYEQYF. Written as DNA, the CDR3 is TGTGCCAGCAGCCTTGGGCCGGGACAGGGGTTCTACGAGCAGTACTTC.

CDR3 DNA sequence: TGTGCCACCAGTGACCCCCGACAGGGACCCACAGATACGCAGTATTTT. It specifies CATSDPRQGPTDTQYF. This chain joins TRBV24-1 and TRBJ2-3, with TRBD1 matching over 7 bases. The V gene end was trimmed by 4 bases and the J gene end by 2 bases; junction bases not matched to a gene: 8. Per germline, CDR1 KGHDR and CDR2 SFDVKD. This CDR3 has 16 residues.

This clone was found many times. Within the sample, other DNA sequences also encode this same CDR3. The gene calls are TRBV7-9 and TRBJ2-3, with D perhaps matching TRBD1 (5 bases). V shed 1 base and J shed 0 bases, with 5 bases lying between them. The CDR3 covers 14 residues. Looked up from germline, CDR1 is SEHNR and CDR2 is FQNEAQ (reference sequence). The CDR3 sequence: CASSLEGSTDTQYF. CDR3 coding DNA: TGTGCCAGCAGCTTAGAGGGGAGCACAGATACGCAGTATTTT.

The CDR3: CAWSGRLERGNEQFF. CDR3 nucleotide sequence: TGTGCCTGGAGTGGAAGACTAGAGCGAGGGAATGAGCAGTTCTTC. The chain links TRBV30 to TRBJ2-1; D may be TRBD2 (6 bases). CDR3 size: 15 residues. CDR1 GTSNPN and CDR2 SVGIG come from the germline V gene (reference sequence). With 1 base removed from V and 7 bases from J, the gap between germline ends came to 17 bases.

This CDR3 is CASSLGDSRGEQFF. The CDR3 coding sequence is TGTGCCAGCAGCTTAGGGGACTCTAGGGGTGAGCAGTTCTTC. V gene TRBV11-2 combines with J gene TRBJ2-1, with a weak D call TRBD2 (6 bases). The CDR3 spans 14 residues. With 1 base removed from V and 9 bases from J, the gap between germline ends came to 13 bases. Germline V gives CDR1 SGHAT, CDR2 FQNNGV.

The sample holds a few counts of this clone. V gene TRBV5-4 combines with J gene TRBJ2-1, with 10 bases aligning to TRBD2. Germline V gives CDR1 SGHNT, CDR2 YYREEE (reference sequence). V shed 1 base and J 0 bases; nucleotides not matched to a gene: 7. The CDR3 runs to 18 residues. CDR3 bases: TGTGCCAGCAGCTTGAAAACTAGCGGGACGAGCTCCTACAATGAGCAGTTCTTC. Its translation: CASSLKTSGTSSYNEQFF.

The chain uses TRBV27 and TRBJ2-4; 7 nucleotides line up with TRBD1. The trim removed 2 bases at V and 3 bases at J, leaving 1 base unmatched. Germline CDR1 is MNHEY and CDR2 is SMNVEV (reference sequence). The CDR3 spans 14 residues. CDR3 nucleotides: TGTGCCAGCAGTTTAGGACAGGTCAAAAACATTCAGTACTTC. Translation gives CASSLGQVKNIQYF.

The chain recombines TRBV6-6 with TRBJ1-1, with D unclear. V was cut by 0 bases and J by 4 bases, with 12 bases left in between. The CDR3 length is 15 residues. Looked up from germline, CDR1 is MNHNY and CDR2 is SVGAGI (reference sequence). DNA for the CDR3: TGTGCCAGCAGTTACTCGTGGGGTGGAGGCACTGAAGCTTTCTTT. This translates into CASSYSWGGGTEAFF.

This clone qualifies as medium-sized. The CDR3 spells CASSRDVSSFHEQYF. As DNA, the CDR3 is TGTGCCAGCAGTCGGGATGTCAGTTCGTTCCACGAGCAGTACTTC. The chain couples TRBV5-8 to TRBJ2-7, with D possibly TRBD2 on 5 matching bases. V was trimmed by 5 bases and J by 5 bases, leaving 20 bases between them. Germline V gene lookup returns CDR1 SGHTS and CDR2 YDEGEE. This CDR3 has 15 residues.

The chain has TRBV10-3 and TRBJ2-7; 9 bases map to TRBD1. Germline V gene lookup returns CDR1 ENHRY and CDR2 SYGVKD. The CDR3 sequence is 14 residues long. Trimming took 11 bases from V and 5 from J; bases not matched to a gene: 13. Here the CDR3 DNA reads TGTGCCTCAAACACCGGGACAGGGCGCCACGAGCAGTACTTC. The encoded protein is CASNTGTGRHEQYF.

V gene TRBV6-2 or TRBV6-3 combines with J gene TRBJ1-2, with 7 bases identical to TRBD1. Trimming took 2 bases from V and 0 from J; bases not matched to a gene: 0. In germline, CDR1 is MNHEY, CDR2 SVGEGT. The CDR3 runs 14 residues. CDR3 sequence: CASSYGTANYGYTF. The CDR3 region has the DNA TGTGCCAGCAGTTACGGGACAGCTAACTATGGCTACACCTTC.

Concerning this clone itself: The germline gene is not matched at one end of the junction; a read error may be the cause. Other DNA variants within this sample encode the same CDR3. The chain combines TRBV4-2 with TRBJ2-7; D gene unclear. This CDR3 is built from 14 residues. Germline loops: CDR1 LGHNA, CDR2 YNFKEQ. The CDR3 nucleotides read TGTGCCAGTAGCCGGGCATCGACATCCTACGAGCAGTACTTC. This gives the protein CASSRASTSYEQYF.